The present T cell receptor beta chain was sequenced within a study of T cell changes during pregnancy in multiple sclerosis. Using immunoSEQ multiplex PCR, the repertoire was profiled, and TCRdb retains in-frame clones only, with some absent. The sample includes under 55,000 clones, approximately 92% of them seen just once. Germline V CDR1 and CDR2: MNHNS, SASEGT. The CDR3 runs to 16 residues. Trimming removed 3 bases at V and 4 bases at J, with 18 bases between. The sequence derives from a female donor with multiple sclerosis, enrolled in a pregnancy study. This chain joins TRBV6-1 and TRBJ1-2; no definite D call. The starting material was CD4+ T cells from peripheral blood mononuclear cells, obtained in the third trimester of pregnancy. The CDR3 loop is CASSELRRTSVYGYTF. As DNA, the CDR3 is TGTGCCAGCAGTGAGCTTCGGAGGACCTCAGTCTATGGCTACACCTTC.